The 20 T cell receptor beta chains given below trace back to one sample, sequenced in a study of T cell responses to AZD1222 COVID-19 vaccine. Only in-frame clones appear in the TCRdb table, and some are missing; sequencing was by immunoSEQ multiplex PCR. The sample holds 72,000 or so clones, about 92% seen once. Sequencing was performed on peripheral blood, taken on day 0 of AZD1222 vaccination. Receptor source: an adult in good health.

V gene TRBV7-9 combines with J gene TRBJ1-4; maybe TRBD1 (5 bases). With 5 bases removed from V and 5 bases from J, the gap between germline ends came to 18 bases. From germline, CDR1 is SEHNR and CDR2 FQNEAQ (reference sequence). The CDR3 length is 16 residues. This CDR3 is CASSPVYWGENEKLFF. Here the CDR3 DNA reads TGTGCCAGCAGCCCAGTCTACTGGGGGGAGAATGAAAAACTGTTTTTT.

This clone occurred once. V gene TRBV3-1 (or the pseudogene TRBV3-2) combines with J gene TRBJ2-7; 9 bases align to TRBD1. This CDR3 is 14 amino acids long. Germline CDR1 LGHDT, CDR2 YNNKEL (reference sequence). V shed 2 bases and J 2 bases; nucleotides not matched to a gene: 1. The CDR3 loop reads CASSQRTGAYEQYF. DNA for the CDR3: TGTGCCAGCAGCCAACGGACAGGGGCCTACGAGCAGTACTTC.

The chain combines TRBV27 with TRBJ2-5; D might be TRBD1 (6 bases). The germline V and J ends were trimmed by 5 bases and 5 bases, with 24 bases remaining between them. Germline V gene lookup returns CDR1 MNHEY and CDR2 SMNVEV (reference sequence). There are 17 residues in the CDR3. CDR3 region: CASSVSAGTSDDETQYF. The CDR3 DNA is TGTGCCAGCAGTGTCAGCGCCGGGACATCCGATGACGAGACCCAGTACTTC.

The V call is TRBV7-9, the J call TRBJ1-3, with 8 bases lining up with TRBD1. Germline CDR1 and CDR2: SEHNR and FQNEAQ (reference sequence). There are 14 residues in the CDR3. After removal of 2 bases from V and 9 bases from J, the junction contained 6 bases not matched to a gene. CDR3 in DNA: TGTGCCAGCAGCTTACAGGGGGCGAAGGGCACCATATATTTT. This encodes CASSLQGAKGTIYF.

The chain carries TRBV5-3 and TRBJ1-2; D not resolved. TRBV5-3 is an ORF, with its function uncertain. Trimming pared 4 bases from V and 10 bases from J, leaving 14 bases between. The CDR3 length is 12 residues. The CDR3 DNA reads TGTGCCAGAAGCCCCAACCTGGGATCCTACACCTTC. Protein: CARSPNLGSYTF.

This CDR3 reads CASSNSARDETQYF. CDR3 nucleotide sequence: TGTGCCAGCAGCAATAGCGCGAGGGACGAGACCCAGTACTTC. The chain uses TRBV7-2 and TRBJ2-5, with D perhaps being TRBD1 or TRBD2 (5 bases each). The V end was cut by 5 bases, the J end by 5 bases, with 15 bases between. Germline CDR1 SGHTA, CDR2 FQGNSA. The length of the CDR3 is 14 residues.

This rearrangement joins TRBV5-5 to TRBJ2-7; D uncertain. The CDR3 contains 14 residues. The V gene lost 0 bases and the J gene lost 0 bases, with 7 bases spanning the gap. Looked up from germline, CDR1 is SGHKS and CDR2 is YYEKEE (reference sequence). For the CDR3, the DNA is TGTGCCAGCAGCTTGGGACTTGCCTCCTACGAGCAGTACTTC. Amino acid sequence: CASSLGLASYEQYF. The complete variable domain, with remaining parts taken from reference TRBV5-5 and TRBJ2-7, reads DAGVTQSPTHLIKTRGQQVTLRCSPISGHKSVSWYQQVLGQGPQFIFQYYEKEERGRGNFPDRFSARQFPNYSSELNVNALLLGDSALYLCASSLGLASYEQYFGPGTRLTVT.

This clone has only a few counts. The V gene is TRBV18, the J gene TRBJ1-2, with D hard to call. CDR1 and CDR2 from the germline V gene are KGHSH and LQKENI. V was cut by 0 bases and J by 3 bases, with 11 bases left in between. This CDR3 has 15 amino acids. In DNA, the CDR3 is TGTGCCAGCTCACCACCCATGGGTCAATACTATGGCTACACCTTC. Amino acids: CASSPPMGQYYGYTF.

This chain links TRBV5-1 with TRBJ1-4, with D possibly matching TRBD1 (6 bases). The CDR3 contains 14 residues. The germline CDR1 and CDR2 sequences are SGHRS and YFSETQ. V was trimmed by 4 bases and J by 5 bases, leaving 12 bases between them. The CDR3: CASSRTEPNEKLFF. The DNA of the CDR3 is TGCGCCAGCAGCAGGACAGAACCAAATGAAAAACTGTTTTTT.

The rearrangement uses TRBV7-3 and TRBJ2-1; TRBD2 matches at 8 bases. Germline loops: CDR1 SGHTA, CDR2 FQGTGA. The CDR3 is made up of 14 amino acids. The junction had 4 bases not matched to a gene; V was cut back by 4 bases and J by 5 bases. CDR3 nucleotides: TGTGCCAGCAGCTCCCAAGCGGGGGACAATGAGCAGTTCTTC. Protein: CASSSQAGDNEQFF.

This sequence joins TRBV4-2 and TRBJ1-5; D gene ambiguous. In germline, CDR1 is LGHNA, CDR2 YNFKEQ. The CDR3 length is 16 residues. The V end was cut by 3 bases, the J end by 1 base, with 13 bases between. The CDR3 reads CASSQSGLGSNQPQHF. DNA of the CDR3: TGTGCCAGCAGCCAGTCCGGGTTAGGGAGCAATCAGCCCCAGCATTTT.

The genes are TRBV11-2 and TRBJ2-3, with unresolved D. Trimming took 4 bases from V and 5 from J, leaving 16 bases between them. Germline V gives CDR1 SGHAT, CDR2 FQNNGV. The CDR3 consists of 15 residues. The chain's CDR3 is CASSSTYMGVDTQYF. DNA of the CDR3: TGTGCCAGCAGCTCCACTTATATGGGTGTAGATACGCAGTATTTT.

The chain recombines TRBV18 with TRBJ2-2; TRBD1 might be the D (5 bases). This CDR3 has 17 residues. CDR1 and CDR2 from the germline V gene are KGHSH and LQKENI. V gave up 0 bases and J gave up 3 bases, with 14 bases separating them. In DNA form, the CDR3 reads TGTGCCAGCTCACCACCTCGTGTTAAGGGGCACACCGGGGAGCTGTTTTTT. Translation: CASSPPRVKGHTGELFF.

The chain uses TRBV11-2 and TRBJ2-7, with TRBD2 identical over 9 bases. This CDR3 is 14 amino acids long. The germline CDR1 and CDR2 sequences are SGHAT and FQNNGV. Unmatched junction bases numbered 7, after V lost 5 bases and J lost 5 bases. The CDR3 spells CASSRRLAVHEQYF. The CDR3 nucleotides are TGTGCCAGCAGCCGAAGACTAGCGGTACACGAGCAGTACTTC.

The rearrangement joins TRBV30 to TRBJ1-1; unclear D gene. The germline V gene has CDR1 GTSNPN and CDR2 SVGIG (reference sequence). With 8 bases removed from V and 5 bases from J, the gap between germline ends came to 18 bases. This CDR3 has 13 amino acids. The CDR3 reads CAQNPAGETEAFF. CDR3 bases: TGTGCCCAAAACCCAGCAGGCGAAACTGAAGCTTTCTTT.

CDR3 nucleotide sequence: TGTGCCAGCTCGGGACAGGGGAGTGAAAAACTGTTTTTT. Translated, it gives CASSGQGSEKLFF. The chain joins TRBV18 to TRBJ1-4; TRBD1 matches 10 bases. The CDR3 is 13 amino acids. Germline CDR1 is KGHSH and CDR2 is LQKENI. Trimming at V came to 6 bases and at J to 7 bases, leaving 2 bases not matched to a gene.

The rearrangement joins TRBV6-5 to TRBJ2-3; 7 bases line up with TRBD2. CDR1 is MNHEY, CDR2 SVGAGI, per germline. V was pared by 0 bases and J by 5 bases, with 8 bases of the junction left unmatched. The CDR3 has 16 residues. The DNA for the CDR3 is TGTGCCAGCAGTTACTCGCCCGGCGGGAGAGGAGATACGCAGTATTTT. Its translation is CASSYSPGGRGDTQYF.

V usage is TRBV29-1 and J usage is TRBJ2-1; the D gene could be TRBD1 or TRBD2 (5 bases each). CDR1 and CDR2 from the germline V gene are SQVTM and ANQGSEA. Trimming left V 4 bases short and J 2 bases short, with 12 bases between. This CDR3 is built from 14 residues. The CDR3 bases are TGCAGCGTTGCCCACCGGGACGCCTACAATGAGCAGTTCTTC. Protein sequence: CSVAHRDAYNEQFF.

The chain uses TRBV18 and TRBJ1-1; D perhaps matches TRBD1 (5 bases). Trimming removed 7 bases at V and 6 bases at J, with 15 bases between. The CDR3 runs to 13 residues. Germline lookup yields CDR1 KGHSH and CDR2 LQKENI. The CDR3 region is CASYPGGDSEAFF. DNA for the CDR3: TGTGCCAGCTACCCTGGGGGGGACTCTGAAGCTTTCTTT.

This chain joins TRBV9 and TRBJ1-4; D remains ambiguous. V gave up 0 bases and J gave up 5 bases, with 8 bases separating them. Looked up from germline, CDR1 is SGDLS and CDR2 is YYNGEE. There are 14 residues in the CDR3. The CDR3 here is CASSVARTNEKLFF. CDR3 sequence (DNA): TGTGCCAGCAGCGTAGCACGGACCAATGAAAAACTGTTTTTT.